This is a list of T cell receptor beta chains from one sample in a study of Graves' ophthalmopathy and Graves' hyperthyroidism. MiXCR, run by TCRdb on the multiplex PCR reads, gives a single entry per CDR3 protein. The repertoire consists of about 480,000 distinct CDR3 sequences, with approximately 14% occurring once and the leading ten covering approximately 9.8%. Sequencing used blood. The receptors stem from a woman aged 25 to 39 with Graves' ophthalmopathy. Both conserved end residues are part of each CDR3. The D gene is left open where the match is weak. Where a row states a size, it is once, few, many or the class of an expanded clone; other rows omit it.

v_gene	d_gene	abundance	j_gene	CDR3aa	CDR3nt
TRBV6-2/TRBV6-3	TRBD1	.	TRBJ2-7	CASSYRFGGDRGPYEQYF	TGTGCCAGCAGCTATCGTTTTGGAGGTGACAGGGGGCCCTACGAGCAGTACTTC
TRBV27	TRBD1	.	TRBJ1-6	CASSTGQGVGYNSPLHF	TGTGCCAGCAGTACGGGACAGGGGGTTGGATATAATTCACCCCTCCACTTT
TRBV4-1	.	.	TRBJ2-2	CASSAKPNTGELFF	TGCGCCAGCAGCGCTAAACCTAACACCGGGGAGCTGTTTTTT
TRBV29-1	.	many	TRBJ2-7	CSVAPRADYEQYF	TGCAGCGTTGCCCCTCGAGCGGATTACGAGCAGTACTTC
TRBV20-1	.	many	TRBJ1-5	CSAGRGDDQPLHF	TGCAGTGCTGGAAGGGGGGACGATCAGCCCCTGCATTTT
TRBV19	.	many	TRBJ1-1	CASSIPGHNTEAFF	TGTGCCAGTAGTATCCCCGGACATAACACTGAAGCTTTCTTT
TRBV11-2	.	few	TRBJ2-6	CASSPTAGAGANVLTF	TGTGCCAGCAGCCCCACCGCAGGGGCTGGGGCCAACGTCCTGACTTTC
TRBV3-1	.	few	TRBJ1-3	CASSPTLGNQGNTIYF	TGTGCCAGCAGTCCAACTTTGGGAAACCAAGGAAACACCATATATTTT
TRBV12-3/TRBV12-4	.	many	TRBJ2-7	CASTSDQGRREQYF	TGTGCCAGCACCTCTGACCAGGGTCGCCGCGAGCAGTACTTC
TRBV6-1	TRBD1	.	TRBJ1-1	CASVNRDRGHTNTEAFF	TGTGCCAGTGTTAACCGGGACAGGGGGCATACGAACACTGAAGCTTTCTTT
TRBV15	TRBD2	.	TRBJ2-6	CATSTSAGDPGANVLTF	TGTGCCACCAGCACCTCAGCGGGGGACCCTGGGGCCAACGTCCTGACTTTC
TRBV7-8	TRBD2	many	TRBJ2-7	CASSLAGTSGSGYEQYF	TGTGCCAGCAGCTTAGCGGGGACTAGCGGGAGTGGTTACGAGCAGTACTTC
TRBV5-5	TRBD1	few	TRBJ1-1	CASSLFQGANRQAFF	TGTGCCAGCAGCTTATTCCAGGGGGCTAATCGTCAAGCTTTCTTT
TRBV27	.	many	TRBJ2-7	CASSSPSGRTYEQYF	TGTGCCAGCAGTTCACCCTCGGGCAGGACCTACGAGCAGTACTTC
TRBV6-5	.	.	TRBJ2-7	CASSYSRGDEQYF	TGTGCCAGCAGTTACTCGAGGGGAGACGAGCAGTACTTC
TRBV14	.	few	TRBJ2-5	CASSAKKHRGGETQYF	TGTGCCAGCTCAGCCAAGAAGCACAGGGGAGGAGAGACCCAGTACTTC
TRBV20-1	.	few	TRBJ1-1	CSARGVQGWSPEAFF	TGCAGTGCTAGAGGGGTACAGGGTTGGTCCCCTGAAGCTTTCTTT
TRBV27	.	many	TRBJ1-5	CASSFTVYQPQHF	TGTGCCAGCAGTTTCACTGTCTATCAGCCCCAGCATTTT
TRBV3-1	TRBD1	many	TRBJ1-5	CASSQGHRGFGQPQHF	TGTGCCAGCAGCCAAGGGCACAGGGGATTCGGTCAGCCCCAGCATTTT
TRBV7-7	.	many	TRBJ2-2	CASSLGDTGELFF	TGTGCTAGCAGCTTAGGGGACACCGGGGAGCTGTTTTTT
TRBV6-1	.	many	TRBJ1-5	CASSRRGTLERQPQHF	TGTGCCAGCAGTAGACGCGGGACATTAGAGCGTCAGCCCCAGCATTTT
TRBV20-1	TRBD1	many	TRBJ1-2	CSASKPDRGRGYTF	TGCAGTGCTAGTAAACCGGACAGGGGTCGGGGCTACACCTTC